This TCR beta chain is drawn from a study of blood T cells in healthy people across ages. Next came a second PCR, run for roughly 7 to 12 cycles, which used a sample-barcoded 5' primer along with a J-beta primer mix. TCRdb called the 5' RACE reads again in MiXCR, with one record for every CDR3 protein. The sample includes 750,000 to 1,000,000 distinct CDR3 sequences, roughly 29% of them seen just once. Study-level findings and limits: PBMCs were not sorted, which prevented a conclusive comparison of naive versus antigen-experienced cells.

Losses at the gene ends were 4 bases for V and 1 base for J; bases not matched to a gene: 7. CDR1 and CDR2 from the germline V gene are SGHDT and YYEEEE. The CDR3 consists of 16 residues. This clonotype was seen ten or more times. Its specificity is unknown. These data were also filed under a second study, of T cells of mothers and their children.

The receptor's source is a woman in her forties in good health. V is TRBV5-6 and J is TRBJ2-4; 8 bases are shared with TRBD1. Sequenced material: blood. CDR3: CASSIQGAAAKNIQYF. The CDR3 coding sequence is TGTGCCAGCAGCATCCAGGGGGCAGCGGCCAAAAACATTCAGTACTTC.